These 25 T cell receptor beta chains share one sample of origin, sequenced in a study of blood T cells in healthy people across ages. The second PCR ran about 6 to 12 cycles with a sample-barcoded 5' primer and J-beta primers. TCRdb independently ran MiXCR on the 5' RACE reads; one entry per CDR3 protein. The sample includes roughly 830,000 distinct CDR3 sequences, roughly 60% seen only once; the top ten take 25% to 30%. The specimen was blood. These receptors were taken from a man younger than 45 in good health.

The chain carries TRBV6-1 and TRBJ2-4; 12 bases are shared with TRBD1. The closer fit of TRBJ2-7 to the DNA end suggests the J call may be wrong. Germline V CDR1 and CDR2: MNHNS, SASEGT. CDR3 length: 16 amino acids. CDR3 loop: CASSEAGTGGHYEQYF. The CDR3 bases are TGTGCCAGCAGTGAAGCGGGGACAGGGGGCCACTACGAGCAGTACTTC.

The rearrangement joins TRBV20-1 to TRBJ2-5; TRBD1 matches 12 bases. Matching the DNA end better, TRBJ2-7 makes the J call doubtful. The CDR3 has 15 amino acids. CDR1 DFQATT and CDR2 SNEGSKA come from the germline V gene (reference sequence). This chain's CDR3 is CSAPPGQGARYEQYF. As DNA, the CDR3 is TGCAGTGCTCCCCCGGGACAGGGGGCGAGGTACGAGCAGTACTTC.

This clonotype was observed a handful of times. The chain recombines TRBV2 with TRBJ1-2; unclear D gene. V shed 7 bases and J shed 2 bases, with 5 bases lying between them. The CDR3 is 11 amino acids. CDR1 SNHLY and CDR2 FYNNEI come from the germline V gene. The CDR3 DNA is TGTGCCAGCAAAGAGAACTATGGCTACACCTTC. Its protein is CASKENYGYTF. The entire variable domain, with the rest obtained from reference TRBV2 and TRBJ1-2, is as follows: EPEVTQTPSHQVTQMGQEVILRCVPISNHLYFYWYRQILGQKVEFLVSFYNNEISEKSEIFDDQFSVERPDGSNFTLKIRSTKLEDSAMYFCASKENYGYTFGSGTRLTVV.

This rearrangement joins TRBV7-2 to TRBJ2-3, with 8 bases aligning to TRBD1. The CDR3 length is 15 residues. Germline loops: CDR1 SGHTA, CDR2 FQGNSA. Trimming removed 5 bases from V and 1 base from J; junction bases left unmatched: 5. CDR3 amino acids: CASSPGQVRTDTQYF. In nucleotides, the CDR3 is TGTGCCAGCAGCCCGGGACAGGTTCGCACAGATACGCAGTATTTT.

The genes are TRBV7-2 and TRBJ2-5, with D maybe TRBD1 (5 bases). V lost 6 bases and J 2 bases, leaving 16 bases between the germline ends. Germline V gene sequence: CDR1 SGHTA, CDR2 FQGNSA. This CDR3 comprises 15 residues. The CDR3 coding sequence is TGTGCCAGCAGTTCCCACAGGAGCCGACAAGAGACCCAGTACTTC. Amino acids: CASSSHRSRQETQYF.

The CDR3 here is CASSSDRSSYNEQFF. The CDR3 DNA sequence: TGCGCCAGCAGCTCCGACAGGAGCTCCTACAATGAGCAGTTCTTC. This chain connects TRBV5-1 to TRBJ2-1; a possible D gene is TRBD1 (6 bases). The CDR3 is 15 amino acids. CDR1 is SGHRS, CDR2 YFSETQ, per germline. The V gene lost 3 bases and the J gene lost 0 bases, with 10 bases spanning the gap.

This clonotype was seen a single time. The chain links TRBV28 to TRBJ2-5; 8 nucleotides match TRBD1. The CDR3 extends over 15 amino acids. The germline CDR1 and CDR2 sequences are MDHEN and SYDVKM. V lost 5 bases to trimming and J lost 2 bases; unmatched junction nucleotides: 7. The CDR3 DNA follows: TGTGCCAGCAGTCCCCCGGACAGGGATCAAGAGACCCAGTACTTC. Amino acid sequence: CASSPPDRDQETQYF. Full variable domain (remainder filled in from reference TRBV28 and TRBJ2-5): DVKVTQSSRYLVKRTGEKVFLECVQDMDHENMFWYRQDPGLGLRLIYFSYDVKMKEKGDIPEGYSVSREKKERFSLILESASTNQTSMYLCASSPPDRDQETQYFGPGTRLLVL.

This clonotype was counted once. This chain uses TRBV7-2 with TRBJ2-1, with TRBD2 identical over 10 bases. Trimming took 0 bases from V and 10 from J; bases not matched to a gene: 9. The CDR3 runs 16 residues. Germline V gives CDR1 SGHTA, CDR2 FQGNSA. The CDR3 DNA follows: TGTGCCAGCAGCTTAGCGCCTAGCGGGGGTCCAAGGGAGCAGTTCTTC. Translation gives CASSLAPSGGPREQFF.

This clonotype showed up many times. The chain recombines TRBV12-3 or TRBV12-4 with TRBJ2-1; no reliable D call. The V end lost 3 bases, the J end lost 8 bases, and 5 bases lay between the germline ends. CDR3 size: 11 residues. The CDR3 region is CASSLFDEQFF. CDR3 nucleotides: TGTGCCAGCAGTTTGTTTGATGAGCAGTTCTTC.

The genes are TRBV24-1 and TRBJ2-4; a possible D gene is TRBD1 (6 bases). The J call is doubtful: the DNA matches TRBJ2-5 better. The CDR3 loop spans 15 amino acids. CDR1 KGHDR and CDR2 SFDVKD come from the germline V gene. The CDR3 here is CATSDLVDSKETQYF. For the CDR3, the DNA is TGTGCCACCAGTGATTTGGTGGACAGTAAAGAGACCCAGTACTTC.

The chain joins TRBV4-3 to TRBJ2-1; TRBD1 agrees at 7 bases. V shed 1 base, J shed 4 bases, and the junction held 10 bases outside the gene matches. Germline lookup yields CDR1 LGHNA and CDR2 YSLEER. CDR3 size: 17 residues. The chain's CDR3 is CASSQAYLTGLYNEQFF. The CDR3 nucleotides read TGCGCCAGCAGCCAAGCCTACTTGACAGGGTTATACAATGAGCAGTTCTTC.

As concerns this clonotype: The junction departs from germline at one end; a sequencing error may be responsible. The gene calls are TRBV5-1 and TRBJ1-2, with 7 positions matching TRBD1. This CDR3 has 13 amino acids. Germline V gives CDR1 SGHRS, CDR2 YFSETQ. CDR3 protein: CASSFGTDYGCTF. The CDR3 DNA sequence: TGCGCCAGCAGCTTCGGGACAGATTATGGCTGCACCTTC.

The V and J genes are TRBV10-3 and TRBJ2-7; the D gene is possibly TRBD1 (6 bases). CDR3 size: 14 residues. Germline V CDR1 and CDR2: ENHRY, SYGVKD. Between the trimmed V and J ends, which lost 2 bases and 0 bases, there was a span of 8 bases. This CDR3 is CAISERDISYEQYF. CDR3 DNA sequence: TGTGCCATCAGTGAGAGGGACATCTCCTACGAGCAGTACTTC.

This CDR3 is CAIKTGNSLTDTQYF. CDR3 nucleotides: TGTGCCATCAAAACCGGGAACAGTCTCACAGATACGCAGTATTTT. The V and J genes are TRBV10-3 and TRBJ2-3; D is possibly TRBD2 (5 bases). Trimming removed 7 bases from V and 2 bases from J, with 16 bases in between. CDR3 length: 15 residues. From germline, CDR1 is ENHRY and CDR2 SYGVKD.

This chain links TRBV5-1 with TRBJ2-5; 8 bases are shared with TRBD2. The CDR3 has 19 residues. After removal of 0 bases from V and 0 bases from J, the junction contained 13 bases not matched to a gene. Germline V CDR1 and CDR2: SGHRS, YFSETQ. The CDR3 sequence is CASSLALERGTTYQETQYF. CDR3 nucleotide sequence: TGCGCCAGCAGCTTGGCCTTGGAGCGGGGGACCACGTACCAAGAGACCCAGTACTTC.

V and J are TRBV7-2 and TRBJ2-3, with TRBD2 identical over 11 bases. CDR3 length: 15 amino acids. Germline V CDR1 and CDR2: SGHTA, FQGNSA. V trimming: 6 bases; J trimming: 5 bases; junction bases outside the gene matches: 7. The CDR3 DNA reads as TGTGCCAGCAGGCCCAGACTAGCGGGGCTAGATACGCAGTATTTT. Translation: CASRPRLAGLDTQYF.

The CDR3 protein is CASSYFGLNYGYTF. The CDR3 coding sequence is TGTGCCAGCAGTTACTTCGGGCTCAACTATGGCTACACCTTC. This chain links TRBV6-2 or TRBV6-3 with TRBJ1-2; no clear D. The V gene's germline CDR1 is MNHEY and CDR2 SVGEGT. V lost 1 base and J 2 bases, leaving 8 bases between the germline ends. The CDR3 is 14 amino acids.

The CDR3 is CASSTGTSRAWNEQFF. The DNA for the CDR3 is TGTGCCAGCAGTACCGGGACCTCAAGGGCCTGGAATGAGCAGTTCTTC. The chain has TRBV6-2 or TRBV6-3 and TRBJ2-1; D may correspond to TRBD1 or TRBD2 (5 bases each). The V gene's germline CDR1 is MNHEY and CDR2 SVGEGT. The length of the CDR3 is 16 residues. Trimming took off 5 bases at V and 7 bases at J, with 21 bases between the two ends.

The rearrangement joins TRBV5-1 to TRBJ2-3; tentative D call: TRBD1 (6 bases). The germline gives CDR1 SGHRS, CDR2 YFSETQ. CDR3 length equals 16 residues. Trimming stripped 5 bases from V and 2 bases from J, with 18 bases between. Here the CDR3 reads CASRSKGHEYTDTQYF. DNA for the CDR3: TGCGCCAGCAGATCCAAGGGACACGAATACACAGATACGCAGTATTTT. The whole variable domain, remainder taken from reference TRBV5-1 and TRBJ2-3, is KAGVTQTPRYLIKTRGQQVTLSCSPISGHRSVSWYQQTPGQGLQFLFEYFSETQRNKGNFPGRFSGRQFSNSRSEMNVSTLELGDSALYLCASRSKGHEYTDTQYFGPGTRLTVL.

V and J are TRBV9 and TRBJ1-2; D not resolved. The V end lost 7 bases, the J end lost 4 bases, and 14 bases lay between the germline ends. Germline CDR1 reads SGDLS; CDR2 reads YYNGEE. This CDR3 region has 13 residues. DNA of the CDR3: TGTGCCAGCTTTGGGAGGGCTAGCTATGGCTACACCTTC. It codes for CASFGRASYGYTF.

The chain employs TRBV30 and TRBJ2-3, with D possibly matching TRBD1 (6 bases). Germline V gives CDR1 GTSNPN, CDR2 SVGIG (reference sequence). The CDR3 spans 15 residues. V dropped 0 bases and J dropped 0 bases, with 10 bases sitting between them. The chain's CDR3 is CAWSVRQGSTDTQYF. CDR3 bases: TGTGCCTGGAGTGTACGGCAGGGGAGCACAGATACGCAGTATTTT.

On this clonotype: One end of the junction is discordant with germline, which a read error may explain. V and J are TRBV7-2 and TRBJ2-6, with TRBD1 as a possible D gene (5 bases). Germline-derived CDR1 and CDR2 are SGHTA and FQGNSA. This CDR3 has 15 amino acids. CDR3: CASSPTGPGADVLTF. Here the CDR3 DNA reads TGTGCCAGCAGCCCCACGGGTCCTGGGGCCGACGTCCTGACTTTC.

The chain uses TRBV7-2 and TRBJ2-1; D is uncertain. The CDR3 is 15 amino acids. Per germline, CDR1 SGHTA and CDR2 FQGNSA. Trimming cost V 1 base and J 3 bases, with 10 bases left between them. The CDR3 loop reads CASSLDPLGYNEQFF. In DNA, the CDR3 is TGTGCCAGCAGCTTAGACCCCCTCGGCTACAATGAGCAGTTCTTC.

This chain links TRBV9 with TRBJ2-3; unclear D gene. Trimming stripped 0 bases from V and 5 bases from J, with 4 bases between. This CDR3 comprises 12 residues. Germline V gives CDR1 SGDLS, CDR2 YYNGEE. CDR3 in DNA: TGTGCCAGCAGCGTAGATCTAGATACGCAGTATTTT. As protein: CASSVDLDTQYF.

This clonotype has more than one count but fewer than ten. The genes are TRBV4-3 and TRBJ1-4; D possibly corresponds to TRBD1 (5 bases). Looked up from germline, CDR1 is LGHNA and CDR2 is YSLEER. The CDR3 loop spans 16 amino acids. Trimming removed 3 bases at V and 5 bases at J, with 16 bases between. CDR3 nucleotides: TGCGCCAGCAGCCAGGGCCCGGCGGGGCCCAATGAAAAACTGTTTTTT. It yields the protein CASSQGPAGPNEKLFF.